One and the same sample provided the 31 T cell receptor beta chains below, sequenced in a study of T cells in localized non-small cell lung cancer. Data came from immunoSEQ multiplex PCR; TCRdb stores just in-frame clones and leaves some out. The sample yields approximately 31,000 clones, about 80% seen once. The sequencing used peripheral blood, collected before any cancer treatment. The receptor source for this set is a male donor at least 60 years old with stage II squamous cell lung carcinoma.

This clone came up once. The rearrangement uses TRBV2 and TRBJ2-7; D is unclear. V was trimmed by 0 bases and J by 4 bases, leaving 4 bases between them. The length of the CDR3 is 12 residues. The germline gives CDR1 SNHLY, CDR2 FYNNEI. The CDR3 is CASSEAGYEQYF. The CDR3 DNA sequence: TGTGCCAGCAGTGAAGCAGGGTACGAGCAGTACTTC. Supplemented by reference TRBV2 and TRBJ2-7, the full variable domain reads EPEVTQTPSHQVTQMGQEVILRCVPISNHLYFYWYRQILGQKVEFLVSFYNNEISEKSEIFDDQFSVERPDGSNFTLKIRSTKLEDSAMYFCASSEAGYEQYFGPGTRLTVT.

The chain is built from TRBV2 and TRBJ2-2, with 8 bases lining up with TRBD2. Trimming took 6 bases from V and 7 from J; bases not matched to a gene: 7. Per the germline V gene, CDR1 is SNHLY and CDR2 is FYNNEI. The CDR3 length is 14 residues. The CDR3 reads CASSPGLEDGELFF. The CDR3 DNA is TGTGCCAGCAGCCCGGGACTAGAGGACGGGGAGCTGTTTTTT.

This clone was seen a handful of times. J is TRBJ1-4 and V is TRBV7-8; TRBD1 is a possible D gene (5 bases). The V end was cut by 7 bases, the J end by 2 bases, with 11 bases between. The length of the CDR3 is 14 residues. CDR1 SGHVS and CDR2 FQNEAQ come from the germline V gene. The CDR3: CASTQGATNEKLFF. The CDR3 bases are TGTGCCAGCACCCAGGGAGCGACTAATGAAAAACTGTTTTTT.

Regarding this clone: A read error may account for a junction end that differs from germline. V and J are TRBV7-8 and TRBJ2-7; TRBD2 aligns across 9 bases. The CDR3 contains 13 residues. Looked up from germline, CDR1 is SGHVS and CDR2 is FQNEAQ. The DNA for the CDR3 is TGTGCCAGCACCTTAGCGGGAGCCCACGAGCAGTACTTC. As protein: CASTLAGAHEQYF.

The chain carries TRBV5-1 and TRBJ1-3, with a possible D match to TRBD1 (6 bases). Germline CDR1 SGHRS, CDR2 YFSETQ. CDR3 length equals 16 residues. The V gene lost 4 bases and the J gene lost 4 bases, with 18 bases spanning the gap. As DNA, the CDR3 is TGCGCCAGCAGCCCGACAGGCGGACCCTCCGGAAACACCATATATTTT. Protein product: CASSPTGGPSGNTIYF.

V is TRBV27 and J is TRBJ1-2; 10 nucleotides agree with TRBD1. Germline V gene data show CDR1 as MNHEY and CDR2 as SMNVEV (reference sequence). The CDR3 is 15 amino acids. Trimming removed 5 bases from V and 5 bases from J; junction bases left unmatched: 8. The chain's CDR3 is CASSPRTGGPYGYTF. CDR3 sequence (DNA): TGTGCCAGCAGTCCCCGGACAGGGGGTCCATATGGCTACACCTTC.

CDR3 loop: CASSRGPTEAFF. The CDR3, as DNA: TGTGCCAGCAGTCGAGGGCCCACTGAAGCTTTCTTT. The chain combines TRBV2 with TRBJ1-1; unclear D gene. Germline V lookup: CDR1 SNHLY, CDR2 FYNNEI. CDR3 length: 12 residues. Deletions cut 5 bases from V and 4 bases from J, with 8 bases between.

The chain couples TRBV15 to TRBJ2-5; D gene uncertain. V lost 1 base and J lost 4, with 7 bases in between. In germline, CDR1 is LNHNV, CDR2 YYDKDF (reference sequence). The CDR3 has 13 amino acids. The CDR3 reads CATSRAAGETQYF. Here the CDR3 DNA reads TGTGCCACCAGCAGAGCCGCTGGAGAGACCCAGTACTTC.

This chain joins TRBV6-6 and TRBJ1-1; a possible D gene is TRBD1 (5 bases). Germline-derived CDR1 and CDR2 are MNHNY and SVGAGI (reference sequence). This CDR3 has 13 amino acids. V lost 0 bases to trimming and J lost 5 bases, with 7 bases between them. The CDR3 DNA follows: TGTGCCAGCAGTTACTCGGGGGAGACTGAAGCTTTCTTT. Translating it yields CASSYSGETEAFF.

The rearrangement uses TRBV6-6 and TRBJ1-5; TRBD1 agrees at 7 bases. The germline V gene encodes CDR1 MNHNY and CDR2 SVGAGI (reference sequence). V was pared by 5 bases and J by 1 base, with 2 bases of the junction left unmatched. The CDR3 is 14 residues long. CDR3 in DNA: TGTGCCAGCAGTCCGGGACAGAGCAATCAGCCCCAGCATTTT. This translates into CASSPGQSNQPQHF.

The chain has TRBV25-1 and TRBJ1-6, with D perhaps TRBD1 (5 bases). Germline CDR1 MGHDK, CDR2 SYGVNS. The V gene lost 8 bases and the J gene lost 5 bases, with 10 bases spanning the gap. There are 13 residues in the CDR3. The CDR3 reads CASHPGHNSPLHF. In DNA, the CDR3 is TGTGCCAGCCATCCGGGACATAATTCACCCCTCCACTTT.

V is TRBV2 and J is TRBJ1-4; TRBD1 might be the D (6 bases). The V gene lost 1 base and the J gene lost 8 bases, with 11 bases spanning the gap. CDR3 size: 14 residues. Germline V lookup: CDR1 SNHLY, CDR2 FYNNEI. In DNA, the CDR3 is TGTGCCAGCAGTGAAGGAGAAAGGGGGGAAAAACTGTTTTTT. This translates into CASSEGERGEKLFF.

The chain uses TRBV29-1 and TRBJ2-5, with D tentatively TRBD1 (6 bases). The better agreement between TRBJ2-7 and the DNA end casts doubt on the J call. The germline V gene has CDR1 SQVTM and CDR2 ANQGSEA. This CDR3 is 12 amino acids long. The CDR3 bases are TGCAGCGTTGAATACAGGGACGGCGAGCAGTACTTC. This translates into CSVEYRDGEQYF.

Comment on this clone: Other DNA sequences in the same sample also yield this CDR3. The chain joins TRBV7-9 to TRBJ2-2, with D uncertain. This CDR3 contains 16 residues. The germline V gene has CDR1 SEHNR and CDR2 FQNEAQ (reference sequence). The ends were cut back, 1 base at V and 2 bases at J, with 11 bases in the middle. In nucleotides, the CDR3 is TGTGCCAGCAGCTTAGGATCGGGTGTTAACACCGGGGAGCTGTTTTTT. It codes for CASSLGSGVNTGELFF.

The chain is built from TRBV6-1 and TRBJ2-3; maybe TRBD2 (7 bases). Trimming left V 1 base short and J 3 bases short, with 14 bases between. Germline V gene sequence: CDR1 MNHNS, CDR2 SASEGT. CDR3 size: 16 residues. CDR3 region: CASSEEGGGATDTQYF. DNA for the CDR3: TGTGCCAGCAGTGAAGAGGGGGGGGGCGCGACAGATACGCAGTATTTT.

J is TRBJ1-3 and V is TRBV18; the match to TRBD1 covers 7 bases. Per germline, CDR1 KGHSH and CDR2 LQKENI. This CDR3 region has 13 residues. With 0 bases clipped from V and 12 bases from J, the junction kept 5 bases outside the gene matches. The CDR3: CASSPPAQGFIYF. In DNA form, the CDR3 reads TGTGCCAGCTCACCACCAGCACAGGGGTTCATATATTTT. Full variable domain (rest looked up from reference TRBV18 and TRBJ1-3): NAGVMQNPRHLVRRRGQEARLRCSPMKGHSHVYWYRQLPEEGLKFMVYLQKENIIDESGMPKERFSAEFPKEGPSILRIQQVVRGDSAAYFCASSPPAQGFIYFGEGSWLTVV.

The J gene is TRBJ2-7, the V gene TRBV7-8; 8 nucleotides line up with TRBD1. The CDR3 has 14 amino acids. Trimming removed 5 bases from V and 2 bases from J; junction bases left unmatched: 5. Germline V gene data show CDR1 as SGHVS and CDR2 as FQNEAQ. The CDR3 DNA sequence: TGTGCCAGCAGCGTAGTGACAGGGGCCTACGAGCAGTACTTC. Translated, it gives CASSVVTGAYEQYF.

This chain uses TRBV4-2 with TRBJ1-2; D might be TRBD1 (6 bases). V lost 1 base and J lost 4, with 10 bases in between. The germline V gene encodes CDR1 LGHNA and CDR2 YNFKEQ. This CDR3 has 14 residues. For the CDR3, the DNA is TGTGCCAGCAGCCAAGCCGGGACACCCTATGGCTACACCTTC. It yields the protein CASSQAGTPYGYTF.

This clone was seen only a few times. The chain carries TRBV6-5 and TRBJ2-2; D call uncertain. V shed 6 bases and J shed 3 bases, with 11 bases lying between them. CDR3 length: 14 residues. Germline V gene lookup returns CDR1 MNHEY and CDR2 SVGAGI. The CDR3: CASRPSIDTGELFF. CDR3 coding DNA: TGTGCCAGCAGACCCTCGATTGACACCGGGGAGCTGTTTTTT.

The rearrangement joins TRBV5-4 to TRBJ2-2, with TRBD1 matching 7 bases. Trimming at V came to 4 bases and at J to 4 bases, leaving 7 bases not matched to a gene. Germline lookup yields CDR1 SGHNT and CDR2 YYREEE (reference sequence). The CDR3 consists of 15 residues. CDR3 protein: CASSLPGQPTGELFF. CDR3 DNA: TGTGCCAGCAGCCTACCGGGACAGCCCACCGGGGAGCTGTTTTTT. Full variable domain (rest looked up from reference TRBV5-4 and TRBJ2-2): ETGVTQSPTHLIKTRGQQVTLRCSSQSGHNTVSWYQQALGQGPQFIFQYYREEENGRGNFPPRFSGLQFPNYSSELNVNALELDDSALYLCASSLPGQPTGELFFGEGSRLTVL.

This clone was seen once. V is TRBV14 and J is TRBJ2-7; 9 bases are a match to TRBD1. The germline V gene encodes CDR1 SGHDN and CDR2 FVKESK. With 4 bases clipped from V and 5 bases from J, the junction kept 3 bases outside the gene matches. This CDR3 spans 13 amino acids. The CDR3 nucleotides are TGTGCCAGCAGCCCGACAGGGGGGGACGAGCAGTACTTC. It yields the protein CASSPTGGDEQYF.

This clone was seen once. This chain joins TRBV2 and TRBJ2-5, with D perhaps assigned TRBD1 or TRBD2 (5 bases each). Per the germline V gene, CDR1 is SNHLY and CDR2 is FYNNEI. Trimming pared 4 bases from V and 5 bases from J, leaving 17 bases between. This CDR3 region has 15 residues. DNA of the CDR3: TGTGCCAGCAGTGCGGGCTGGGACGCGGCGGAGACCCAGTACTTC. Translated: CASSAGWDAAETQYF.

The chain recombines TRBV25-1 with TRBJ2-3, with 7 bases that match TRBD2. The CDR3 sequence is 17 residues long. Trimming cost V 3 bases and J 2 bases; bases outside gene matches: 11. Germline-derived CDR1 and CDR2 are MGHDK and SYGVNS. CDR3 residues: CASSDSGGSGFTDTQYF. Here the CDR3 DNA reads TGTGCCAGCAGTGATTCCGGGGGTAGCGGGTTCACAGATACGCAGTATTTT. The whole variable domain, remainder taken from reference TRBV25-1 and TRBJ2-3, is EADIYQTPRYLVIGTGKKITLECSQTMGHDKMYWYQQDPGMELHLIHYSYGVNSTEKGDLSSESTVSRIRTEHFPLTLESARPSHTSQYLCASSDSGGSGFTDTQYFGPGTRLTVL.

The V gene is TRBV7-9, the J gene TRBJ2-3; no reliable D call. With 4 bases removed from V and 5 bases from J, the gap between germline ends came to 16 bases. Germline assignment: CDR1 SEHNR and CDR2 FQNEAQ (reference sequence). This CDR3 has 15 residues. The CDR3 protein is CASSSTSDGRDTQYF. Here the CDR3 DNA reads TGTGCCAGCAGCTCCACTTCGGACGGCAGAGATACGCAGTATTTT.

The chain employs TRBV5-6 and TRBJ1-1; the D gene is possibly TRBD1 (5 bases). Germline CDR1 reads SGHDT; CDR2 reads YYEEEE. The CDR3 spans 13 residues. V lost 4 bases and J 13 bases, leaving 20 bases between the germline ends. This CDR3 reads CASSPDAGGNDFF. The CDR3, as DNA: TGTGCCAGCAGCCCCGACGCCGGGGGTAATGATTTCTTT.

The chain couples TRBV15 to TRBJ2-3; D gene ambiguous. With 4 bases removed from V and 0 bases from J, the gap between germline ends came to 8 bases. CDR3 size: 14 residues. Germline V gene data show CDR1 as LNHNV and CDR2 as YYDKDF (reference sequence). In DNA, the CDR3 is TGTGCCACCAGCACCCCGACCAGCACAGATACGCAGTATTTT. Its translation: CATSTPTSTDTQYF. Drawing the rest from reference TRBV15 and TRBJ2-3, the complete variable domain is DAMVIQNPRYQVTQFGKPVTLSCSQTLNHNVMYWYQQKSSQAPKLLFHYYDKDFNNEADTPDNFQSRRPNTSFCFLDIRSPGLGDTAMYLCATSTPTSTDTQYFGPGTRLTVL.

The chain links TRBV6-6 to TRBJ1-5; 7 nucleotides match TRBD1. The CDR3 is 14 residues long. V trimming: 6 bases; J trimming: 2 bases; junction bases outside the gene matches: 4. Per the germline V gene, CDR1 is MNHNY and CDR2 is SVGAGI (reference sequence). Here the CDR3 DNA reads TGTGCCAGCAGCAGTACAGGGGGCAATCAGCCCCAGCATTTT. Translation: CASSSTGGNQPQHF.

Here the CDR3 DNA reads TGTGCCAGCAGCTTTCCGACTAGCGTGAGCACAGATACGCAGTATTTT. This sequence encodes CASSFPTSVSTDTQYF. The chain uses TRBV13 and TRBJ2-3, with TRBD2 matching 8 bases. The J segment lost 0 bases and the V segment lost 3 bases, leaving 5 bases of the junction unmatched. Germline V CDR1 and CDR2: PRHDT, FYEKMQ (reference sequence). The CDR3 runs 16 residues.

This clone was detected only once. The chain has TRBV10-3 and TRBJ1-3; no clear D. The CDR3 sequence is 12 residues long. Trimming left V 0 bases short and J 8 bases short, with 5 bases between. The germline CDR1 and CDR2 sequences are ENHRY and SYGVKD. The CDR3 region is CAISESSHTIYF. For the CDR3, the DNA is TGTGCCATCAGTGAGTCGAGCCACACCATATATTTT.

J is TRBJ1-6 and V is TRBV10-3, with D maybe TRBD1 (5 bases). Between the trimmed V and J ends, which lost 2 bases and 8 bases, there was a span of 7 bases. CDR1 is ENHRY and CDR2 is SYGVKD in the germline V gene. The CDR3 contains 13 residues. In nucleotides, the CDR3 is TGTGCCATCAGTGAGCGCAGGGATTCACCCCTCCACTTT. Its protein product is CAISERRDSPLHF.

This sequence joins TRBV6-6 and TRBJ2-5; D may match TRBD1 or TRBD2 (7 bases each). V lost 2 bases and J 5 bases, leaving 12 bases between the germline ends. CDR1 is MNHNY, CDR2 SVGAGI, per germline (reference sequence). This CDR3 contains 14 residues. CDR3 amino acids: CASSYPGGGETQYF. The CDR3 nucleotides are TGTGCCAGCAGTTACCCAGGGGGGGGCGAGACCCAGTACTTC.